This T cell receptor beta chain was found in a study of spatial heterogeneity in lung cancer. Overall study: The donors were 72 patients with non-small cell lung cancer that was early-stage and untreated. Follow-up PBMC samples were sequenced when available, at a median of about two years after resection. Alpha-chain sequences were consistently detected in smaller numbers than beta-chain sequences.

This sample's time point: blood at routine non-recurrence follow-up after resection. Whole RNA from tumor, nontumor lung or frozen PBMC was sequenced unsorted. Via MiXCR, TCRdb re-called the 5' RACE reads, giving one row per CDR3 protein. The data contain about 30,000 distinct CDR3 sequences, under 6.5% of them singletons. This clonotype was recorded many times. The antigen remains unidentified. Study results and limitations: In blood, ubiquitous expanded tumor TCRs appeared more at resection than follow-up.

Germline V lookup: CDR1 LGHNT, CDR2 FRNRAP. Trimming shortened V by 3 bases and J by 2 bases, and 5 bases separated the two germline ends. This CDR3 spans 13 amino acids. The TCR comes from a male donor with early-stage non-small cell lung cancer. The sample in question was PBMCs, obtained at follow-up. The chain links TRBV12-5 to TRBJ1-5; D is uncertain. DNA of the CDR3: TGTGCTAGTGGTTTACCGGGCAATCAGCCCCAGCATTTT. The encoded protein is CASGLPGNQPQHF. Based on the CDR3 plus reference TRBV12-5 and TRBJ1-5, the full variable domain is DARVTQTPRHKVTEMGQEVTMRCQPILGHNTVFWYRQTMMQGLELLAYFRNRAPLDDSGMPKDRFSAEMPDATLATLKIQPSEPRDSAVYFCASGLPGNQPQHFGDGTRLSIL.